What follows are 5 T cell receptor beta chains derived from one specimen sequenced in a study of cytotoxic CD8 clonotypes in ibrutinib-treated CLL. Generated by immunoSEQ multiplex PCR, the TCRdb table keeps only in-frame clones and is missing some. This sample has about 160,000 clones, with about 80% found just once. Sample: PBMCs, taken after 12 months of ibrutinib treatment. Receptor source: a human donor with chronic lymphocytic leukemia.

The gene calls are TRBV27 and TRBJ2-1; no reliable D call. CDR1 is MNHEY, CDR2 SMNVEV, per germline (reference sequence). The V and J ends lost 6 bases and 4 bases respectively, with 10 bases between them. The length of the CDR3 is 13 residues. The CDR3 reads CASRGRRYNEQFF. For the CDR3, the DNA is TGTGCCAGCAGGGGTCGCCGTTACAATGAGCAGTTCTTC.

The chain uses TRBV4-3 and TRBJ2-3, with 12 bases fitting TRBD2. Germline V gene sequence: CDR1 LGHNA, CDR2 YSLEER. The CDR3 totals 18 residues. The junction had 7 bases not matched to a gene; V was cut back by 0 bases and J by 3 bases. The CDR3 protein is CASSQDRLAGGFTDTQYF. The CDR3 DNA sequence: TGCGCCAGCAGCCAAGATCGGCTAGCGGGAGGGTTTACAGATACGCAGTATTTT.

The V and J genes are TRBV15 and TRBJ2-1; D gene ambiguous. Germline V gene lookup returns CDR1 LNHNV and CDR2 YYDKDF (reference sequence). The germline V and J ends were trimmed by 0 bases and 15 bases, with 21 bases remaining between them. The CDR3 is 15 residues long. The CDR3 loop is CATSRDRARKAPLFF. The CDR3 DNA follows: TGTGCCACCAGCAGAGATAGGGCCCGGAAAGCACCGCTGTTCTTC.

The CDR3 DNA follows: TGTGCCAGCTCTTTGCTAACAGGGGGCGCGGGAGAGCAGTACTTC. Its translation is CASSLLTGGAGEQYF. This chain uses TRBV28 with TRBJ2-7; TRBD1 matches at 9 bases. CDR1 is MDHEN, CDR2 SYDVKM, per germline. V lost 8 bases and J lost 7; bases outside the gene matches: 15. The length of the CDR3 is 15 residues. Supplemented by reference TRBV28 and TRBJ2-7, the full variable domain reads DVKVTQSSRYLVKRTGEKVFLECVQDMDHENMFWYRQDPGLGLRLIYFSYDVKMKEKGDIPEGYSVSREKKERFSLILESASTNQTSMYLCASSLLTGGAGEQYFGPGTRLTVT.

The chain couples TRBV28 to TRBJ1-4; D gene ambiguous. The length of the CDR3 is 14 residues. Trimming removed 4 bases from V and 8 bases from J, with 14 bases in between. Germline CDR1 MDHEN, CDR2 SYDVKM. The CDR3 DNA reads TGTGCCAGCAGTTATGGTCCCCTAGACGAAAAACTGTTTTTT. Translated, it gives CASSYGPLDEKLFF.